The entry below describes one TCR beta chain. The data were obtained in a study of blood T cell repertoires in COVID-19. Repertoires were generated with immunoSEQ multiplex PCR, while TCRdb's copy carries only in-frame clones and drops some. The table shows about 160,000 clones, with about nine tenths occurring only once. Sequenced input: peripheral blood. The receptor comes from a woman in her sixties or seventies who had recovered from COVID-19.

CDR3 region: CASSLRSSSTWGELFF. The CDR3 DNA reads TGTGCCAGCAGCTTGAGGTCCAGCAGCACGTGGGGGGAGCTGTTTTTT. The V call is TRBV11-2, the J call TRBJ2-2; D gene uncertain. Germline CDR1 SGHAT, CDR2 FQNNGV. The V gene lost 3 bases and the J gene lost 8 bases, with 19 bases spanning the gap. The CDR3 extends over 16 amino acids.